This T cell receptor (beta chain) is drawn from a study of blood T cell repertoires in COVID-19. Across the whole study: Acute and convalescent COVID-19 samples came from the United States, Italy and Spain. T cells, B-cell-depleted T cells, or PBMCs provided the cDNA or gDNA that served as material.

CDR1 and CDR2 from the germline V gene are SEHNR and FQNEAQ (reference sequence). V lost 8 bases to trimming and J lost 1 base; unmatched junction nucleotides: 6. This CDR3 is built from 16 residues. Under the authors' procedure: Nucleated cell number was recorded as an estimate derived from reference gene primer amplification. Repertoires were generated with immunoSEQ multiplex PCR, while TCRdb's copy carries only in-frame clones and drops some. V and J calls and clone size are those listed in that table; D and trimming were worked out from the DNA. The sample includes around 180,000 clones, about 88% of them seen just once.

This receptor was obtained from a woman aged 25-40 years with active or convalescent COVID-19. Sequences were obtained from peripheral blood. The chain carries TRBV7-9 and TRBJ2-5; 14 bases align to TRBD2. CDR3 loop: CASCSGTSGGQETQYF. CDR3 DNA sequence: TGTGCCAGCTGCTCCGGGACTAGCGGGGGCCAAGAGACCCAGTACTTC.